The table lists the clone carrying this T cell receptor (beta chain) with a few counts. The antigen remains unidentified. TCRdb passed the reads through MiXCR, listing each CDR3 protein once. The sample lists 300,000 to 400,000 distinct CDR3 sequences; about 27% were seen once. CDR3 length: 16 residues. Germline V lookup: CDR1 SGHTA, CDR2 FQGNSA. V was clipped by 5 bases and J by 0 bases, with 11 bases between them. The data were obtained in a study of T cell repertoires in cytomegalovirus infection. About the study: The public TCR beta signatures pointed to both CMV infection and matching HLA type. General study findings and limits: Totalled public TCR beta family frequency picked out people who carried CMV plus the relevant HLA.

The sequence was obtained from a human donor in good health (CMV status not recorded). Some clones in this sample may be carry-over from other donors' samples. Sequences were derived from cultured PBMCs, sampled from culture after CMV antigen stimulation. J is TRBJ2-6 and V is TRBV7-2, with D possibly being TRBD1 (5 bases). CDR3: CASSRGAGSGANVLTF. The CDR3 DNA reads TGTGCCAGCAGCCGTGGGGCCGGCTCTGGGGCCAACGTCCTGACTTTC.